Listed below are T cell receptor beta chains from one sample, sequenced in a study of CD8+CD57+ T cells in acquired aplastic anemia. TCRdb re-derived calls from the reads in MiXCR, one entry per CDR3 protein. The sample lists hundreds of thousands of distinct CDR3 sequences; roughly 59% were seen once. The sample taken for sequencing was sorted CD4+, CD8+, or CD8+CD57+ T cells (not recorded which) from PBMCs. The receptor set was obtained from a human donor with aplastic anemia. CDR3s include the opening cysteine and the closing phenylalanine or tryptophan. Fields, in order: D gene, V gene, clone size, J gene, CDR3 DNA, CDR3 protein. The D gene is left open where the match is weak. Clone size appears in some rows only: once, few, many, or a class for an expanded clone.

.	TRBV29-1	.	TRBJ1-1	TGCAGCGTCTCTAACCCCCCTAACACTGAAGCTTTCTTT	CSVSNPPNTEAFF
.	TRBV5-1	.	TRBJ2-5	TGCGCCAGCAGACCGGGACAACTCCAAGAGACCCAGTACTTC	CASRPGQLQETQYF
TRBD1	TRBV20-1	many	TRBJ2-3	TGCAGTGCTAATCCCGGACAGGGGTTCGGCACAGATACGCAGTATTTT	CSANPGQGFGTDTQYF
TRBD1	TRBV19	.	TRBJ1-5	TGTGCCAGTAGTTGGGACAGGGGTCCCAATCAGCCCCAGCATTTT	CASSWDRGPNQPQHF
TRBD1	TRBV9	.	TRBJ1-6	TGTGCCAGCAGCGCCGGGACAGTGAATAATTCACCCCTCCACTTT	CASSAGTVNNSPLHF
.	TRBV5-1	many	TRBJ2-5	TGCGCCAGCAGCTTCAACCCGACAGGACAAGAGACCCAGTACTTC	CASSFNPTGQETQYF
.	TRBV10-3	many	TRBJ2-1	TGTGCCATCAGTGAACGTCTCCATGAGCAGTTCTTC	CAISERLHEQFF
.	TRBV28	.	TRBJ1-2	TGTGCCAGCAGTTTATTGGGGACCGGACCTCTACGGAACTATGGCTACACCTTC	CASSLLGTGPLRNYGYTF
.	TRBV12-5	many	TRBJ1-4	TGTGCTAGTGGTCTGATGGGGGGCACTAATGAAAAACTGTTTTTT	CASGLMGGTNEKLFF
TRBD1	TRBV6-5	few	TRBJ2-3	TGTGCCATCAGCCAGGGGACAGGAGACAGCACAGATACGCAGTATTTT	CAISQGTGDSTDTQYF
.	TRBV2	many	TRBJ1-3	TGTGCCAGCATTAATAAGGGGAGGGTAGGCCAGAGCTCTGGAAACACCATATATTTT	CASINKGRVGQSSGNTIYF
.	TRBV7-6	once	TRBJ2-1	TGTGCCAGCAGCTTACGCCCCTCGGATGAGCAGTTCTTC	CASSLRPSDEQFF
.	TRBV24-1	few	TRBJ2-3	TGTGCCACCAGTGATTACCTGAGTGGAGGAGCAGATACGCAGTATTTT	CATSDYLSGGADTQYF
.	TRBV9	.	TRBJ2-2	TGTGCCAGCAGCGTAGCGGGCAGGGCGAGGGCCGGGGAGCTGTTTTTT	CASSVAGRARAGELFF
.	TRBV7-2	.	TRBJ1-1	TGTGCCAGCAGCTTAGTTCGGGAGGCTGAAGCTTTCTTT	CASSLVREAEAFF
.	TRBV15	few	TRBJ2-7	TGTGCCACCAGCAGAGAAGTAGGCTACGAGCAGTACTTC	CATSREVGYEQYF
.	TRBV10-3	.	TRBJ2-7	TGTGCCACCTTGCCTCACGAGACAGTGGACGAGCAGTACTTC	CATLPHETVDEQYF
.	TRBV7-2	.	TRBJ2-3	TGTGCCAGCAGCCCCTCGCGTGGGCAGTATTTT	CASSPSRGQYF
TRBD1	TRBV10-2	many	TRBJ2-7	TGCGCCAGCAGTGAGCTCGGGACAGGGTGGGATATGAGATACGAGCAGTACTTC	CASSELGTGWDMRYEQYF
TRBD1	TRBV2	once	TRBJ2-2	TGTGCCAGCAGCAGGGGGCAAAACGGGGAGCTGTTTTTT	CASSRGQNGELFF
TRBD1	TRBV10-3	.	TRBJ1-6	TGTGCCAGCGAGATGGACAGGATCGGTTCACCCCTCCACTTT	CASEMDRIGSPLHF
TRBD2	TRBV7-9	.	TRBJ2-1	TGTGCCAGCAGCTTAGTGAGGCCGAGCGGGAGTAATGAGCAGTTCTTC	CASSLVRPSGSNEQFF
.	TRBV4-1	.	TRBJ1-1	TGCGCCAGCAGCCAAGGTGCGAGCATGAACACTGAAGCTTTCTTT	CASSQGASMNTEAFF
.	TRBV5-1	many	TRBJ1-2	TGTGCCAGCAGCTTAGGGCAGGGGAACTATGGCTACACCTTC	CASSLGQGNYGYTF
.	TRBV29-1	many	TRBJ1-5	TGCAGCGTTGAAGTTGGGGGGGATAGCAATCAGCCCCAGCATTTT	CSVEVGGDSNQPQHF
.	TRBV19	many	TRBJ2-1	TGTGCCAGTAGTAGACTAGGACTGGGCTACAATGAGCAGTTCTTC	CASSRLGLGYNEQFF
.	TRBV5-1	few	TRBJ1-1	TGCGCCAGCAGCTTGGAAGGGTTTCACACTGAAGCTTTCTTT	CASSLEGFHTEAFF
.	TRBV2	.	TRBJ1-5	TGTGCCAGCAGCCTCGGGGCTTTCAATCAGCCCCAGCATTTT	CASSLGAFNQPQHF
.	TRBV7-2	.	TRBJ2-7	TGTGCCAGCAGCTTATATGGGGTGAAGTACGAGCAGTACTTC	CASSLYGVKYEQYF
.	TRBV24-1	.	TRBJ2-7	TGTGCCACCAGTGATGCACAGGCAGGGGCCTACGAGCAGTACTTC	CATSDAQAGAYEQYF
TRBD2	TRBV2	.	TRBJ2-3	TGTGCCAGCAGTGAAGGGTCCAGCGGGAGGCCTAGCACAGATACGCAGTATTTT	CASSEGSSGRPSTDTQYF
.	TRBV19	many	TRBJ2-3	TGTGCCACCGTAATCAGCGGCACAGATACGCAGTATTTT	CATVISGTDTQYF
.	TRBV12-3/TRBV12-4	many	TRBJ2-1	TGTGCCAGCAGTTTATCAGGGGCCCCCCACAATGAGCAGTTCTTC	CASSLSGAPHNEQFF
.	TRBV24-1	once	TRBJ2-1	TGTGCCACCAGTGCACAAAGGGGGGTCAACAATGAGCAGTTCTTC	CATSAQRGVNNEQFF
.	TRBV9	once	TRBJ2-3	TGTGCCAACAGCGTAGCGGCGCTTCGCACAGATACGCAGTATTTT	CANSVAALRTDTQYF
TRBD1	TRBV24-1	few	TRBJ2-1	TGTGCCACAAGGGACAGGGGGCAACTCAATGAGCAGTTCTTC	CATRDRGQLNEQFF
TRBD1	TRBV29-1	many	TRBJ1-1	TGCAGCGTGGATGGACAGGAGAACACTGAAGCTTTCTTT	CSVDGQENTEAFF
.	TRBV7-2	.	TRBJ1-1	TGTGCCACTCAATTAAGTAACACTGAAGCTTTCTTT	CATQLSNTEAFF
TRBD1	TRBV19	once	TRBJ1-6	TGTGCCAGTAGTATTCTCGGGACAGGGGTCCCCGCCCTCCACTTT	CASSILGTGVPALHF
TRBD2	TRBV5-1	.	TRBJ2-7	TGCGCCAGCAGCTTACTAGCGGGCAGCTCCTACGAGCAGTACTTC	CASSLLAGSSYEQYF
TRBD2	TRBV2	once	TRBJ2-3	TGTGCCAGCAGTGAAGGGACTAGCGCAGATACGCAGTATTTT	CASSEGTSADTQYF
.	TRBV20-1	many	TRBJ1-5	TGCAGTGCTACACAGGGCTTAAATCAGCCCCAGCATTTT	CSATQGLNQPQHF
TRBD2	TRBV4-2	many	TRBJ2-7	TGTGCCAGCAGCCAAGACCTTTGGACTAGCGGGAGTTACGAGCAGTACTTC	CASSQDLWTSGSYEQYF
.	TRBV12-3/TRBV12-4	many	TRBJ1-1	TGTGCCACCACAGCGTTTACGAACACTGAAGCTTTCTTT	CATTAFTNTEAFF
.	TRBV29-1	.	TRBJ1-2	TGCAGCGAAAATGGCTACACCTTC	CSENGYTF
.	TRBV7-8	.	TRBJ2-2	TGTGCCAGCAGCCCGCGGGACCCACTCACCGGGGAGCTGTTTTTT	CASSPRDPLTGELFF
TRBD1	TRBV6-1	few	TRBJ2-7	TGTGCCAGCAGGGCCGGACAGGCCTACGAGCAGTACTTC	CASRAGQAYEQYF
.	TRBV20-1	.	TRBJ1-2	TGCAGTGCTAGAGACAGGGCAAAGGGCTATGGCTACACCTTC	CSARDRAKGYGYTF
.	TRBV2	many	TRBJ2-1	TGTGCCAGCAATCCTAGCGACAACTGGAATGAGCAGTTCTTC	CASNPSDNWNEQFF
TRBD1	TRBV7-2	.	TRBJ2-7	TGTGCCAGCAGGGGACAGGGTGCCTCCTACGAGCAGTACTTC	CASRGQGASYEQYF
TRBD2	TRBV7-2	.	TRBJ2-5	TGTGCCAGCAGCCAAGCAAAAGGCGGGAGCCGGGAGACCCAGTACTTC	CASSQAKGGSRETQYF
.	TRBV7-3	.	TRBJ2-1	TGTGCCAGCAGCTCCTCCTCAGACTACAATGAGCAGTTCTTC	CASSSSSDYNEQFF
.	TRBV9	.	TRBJ2-1	TGTGCCAGCAGCCTAGGGGGGGGCATCGATGAGCAGTTCTTC	CASSLGGGIDEQFF
.	TRBV5-1	.	TRBJ1-2	TGCGCCAGCAGCTTGGGGGATATGATCTCCAATGGCTACACCTTC	CASSLGDMISNGYTF